This TCR beta chain appears in the sequencing data of a study of T cells in Graves' hyperthyroidism and ophthalmopathy. Looking at the study overall: Peripheral blood was taken when the disease was first diagnosed, before any treatment began.

Amplification yielded TCR beta CDR3 regions, with RNA transcripts as the source. The study used the HTBI primer set for a first-round RT-PCR of the TCR CDR3. TCRdb reprocessed the multiplex PCR reads via MiXCR and lists one record per CDR3 protein. The table has around 500,000 distinct CDR3 sequences, approximately 14% seen once. The CDR3 is 15 residues long. V trimming: 5 bases; J trimming: 5 bases; junction bases outside the gene matches: 10. General study results and limits: In the blood, most expanded thyroid clonotypes above 0.001 appeared as well.

As to this clonotype: Its antigen is as yet unknown.

The receptor's source is a woman between 40 and 55 years old with Graves' hyperthyroidism. The chain has TRBV12-3 or TRBV12-4 and TRBJ2-7, with 9 nucleotides matching TRBD1. The sequencing input was blood. In DNA form, the CDR3 reads TGTGCCAGCAGTCCCGGGACGGGACAGGGCCACGAGCAGTACTTC. Its translation is CASSPGTGQGHEQYF.